A single sample gave rise to the 7 T cell receptor beta chains below, sequenced in a study of shared T cell receptors in the human thymus. Libraries were prepared by immunoSEQ multiplex PCR; TCRdb keeps only in-frame clonotypes and omits some of them. The profile shows 720,000 or so clones, roughly 88% of them singletons. Separately, the same data were catalogued under a study of human thymus T cells.

The sample comprised thymocytes. These receptors were obtained from a girl under three years old with a congenital heart defect.

This clone was detected once. CDR3 bases: TGTGCCAGCAGCTTACTGTTGACAGGTGCCGCCGATGGACTGTTTTTT. Protein: CASSLLLTGAADGLFF. The chain has TRBV11-2 and TRBJ1-4, with D perhaps matching TRBD1 (6 bases). Germline CDR1 SGHAT, CDR2 FQNNGV. The V and J ends lost 2 bases and 13 bases respectively, with 23 bases between them. This CDR3 comprises 16 residues.

The V call is TRBV6-5, the J call TRBJ2-7; 9 nucleotides match TRBD1. V lost 4 bases to trimming and J lost 0 bases; unmatched junction nucleotides: 7. Germline V gene data show CDR1 as MNHEY and CDR2 as SVGAGI. CDR3 size: 16 residues. The CDR3 sequence: CASSWDRALNSYEQYF. The CDR3 bases are TGTGCCAGCAGTTGGGACAGGGCCTTGAACTCCTACGAGCAGTACTTC.

This clone showed up just a few times. This chain links TRBV5-8 with TRBJ2-3; 10 nucleotides line up with TRBD1. Germline assignment: CDR1 SGHTS and CDR2 YDEGEE. Trimming took 4 bases from V and 1 from J; bases not matched to a gene: 3. The CDR3 runs 15 residues. This CDR3 reads CASSTGQGRTDTQYF. CDR3 nucleotides: TGTGCCAGCAGCACGGGACAGGGGCGCACAGATACGCAGTATTTT.

The gene calls are TRBV5-6 and TRBJ1-1; D may be TRBD1 (5 bases). V was cut by 4 bases and J by 4 bases, with 17 bases left in between. Germline CDR1 SGHDT, CDR2 YYEEEE. The CDR3 length is 15 residues. CDR3 loop: CASSPPQGYGTEAFF. The CDR3 DNA is TGTGCCAGCAGCCCCCCCCAGGGCTATGGCACTGAAGCTTTCTTT.

This clone was detected only a few times. The chain is built from TRBV18 and TRBJ1-6; TRBD1 matches 10 bases. Germline V gene lookup returns CDR1 KGHSH and CDR2 LQKENI. The CDR3 has 22 residues. The V and J ends lost 3 bases and 1 base, in that order; junction bases with no gene match: 18. The DNA for the CDR3 is TGTGCCAGCTCACCCGAAGCGCCGGGACAGGGGCCCGAGAGATCCTATAATTCACCCCTCCACTTT. Protein: CASSPEAPGQGPERSYNSPLHF.

The chain uses TRBV10-2 and TRBJ1-1; D gene uncertain. V was shortened by 6 bases and J by 1 base, with 9 bases between the two germline ends. The germline V gene has CDR1 WSHSY and CDR2 SAAADI. This CDR3 is 13 amino acids long. CDR3 sequence reads: CASRHSPNTEAFF. CDR3 sequence (DNA): TGCGCCAGCAGGCACTCACCGAACACTGAAGCTTTCTTT.

The chain employs TRBV10-2 and TRBJ1-2, with D possibly matching TRBD1 (5 bases). Germline values: CDR1 WSHSY, CDR2 SAAADI. The CDR3 runs to 13 residues. V was pared by 5 bases and J by 8 bases, with 15 bases between. The CDR3 loop reads CASSRSGTGGYTF. In DNA form, the CDR3 reads TGCGCCAGCAGTCGGTCAGGGACTGGGGGCTACACCTTC.